The clone carrying this T cell receptor beta chain turned up a few times. The data derive from a study of blood T cell repertoires in COVID-19. Study context: Samples came from the United States, Italy and Spain, spanning acute and convalescent COVID-19. PBMCs, B-cell-depleted T cells, or T cells were the source of the cDNA or gDNA that made up the material.

In the source study's methods: Scientists estimated how many nucleated cells there were by amplifying reference gene primers. TCRdb's table, derived via immunoSEQ multiplex PCR, lists solely in-frame clones and lacks some. The V and J calls and clone size were taken over from that table, and D and trimming were inferred from the DNA. The data show tens of thousands of clones, roughly 77% seen once. This CDR3 has 12 amino acids. V lost 6 bases, J lost 8 bases, and 4 bases stayed unmatched. CDR1 and CDR2 from the germline V gene are LGHNT and FRNRAP. The sample taken for sequencing was peripheral blood. V usage is TRBV12-5 and J usage is TRBJ1-5; the match to TRBD1 covers 7 bases. The TCR sequence derives from a man aged 45-65 years with active or convalescent COVID-19. The CDR3 nucleotides are TGTGCTAGTGGACGAACAGGGGAGCCCCAGCATTTT. Its protein is CASGRTGEPQHF.